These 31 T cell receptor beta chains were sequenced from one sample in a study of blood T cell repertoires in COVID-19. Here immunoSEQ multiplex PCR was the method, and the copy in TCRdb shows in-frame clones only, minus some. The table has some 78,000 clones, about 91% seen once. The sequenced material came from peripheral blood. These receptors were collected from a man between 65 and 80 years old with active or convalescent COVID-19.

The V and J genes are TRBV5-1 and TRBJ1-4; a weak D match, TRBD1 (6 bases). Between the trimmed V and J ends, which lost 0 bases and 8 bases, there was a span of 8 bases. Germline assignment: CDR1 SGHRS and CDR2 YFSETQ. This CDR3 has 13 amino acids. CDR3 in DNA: TGCGCCAGCAGCTTGGCCAGGGGCGAAAAACTGTTTTTT. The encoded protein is CASSLARGEKLFF.

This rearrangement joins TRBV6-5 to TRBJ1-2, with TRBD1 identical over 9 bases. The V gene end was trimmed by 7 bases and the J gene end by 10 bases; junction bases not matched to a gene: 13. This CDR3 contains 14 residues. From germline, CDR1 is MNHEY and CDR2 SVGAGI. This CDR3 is CASTKRDRARDYTF. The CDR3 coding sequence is TGTGCCAGCACCAAACGGGACAGGGCACGGGACTACACCTTC.

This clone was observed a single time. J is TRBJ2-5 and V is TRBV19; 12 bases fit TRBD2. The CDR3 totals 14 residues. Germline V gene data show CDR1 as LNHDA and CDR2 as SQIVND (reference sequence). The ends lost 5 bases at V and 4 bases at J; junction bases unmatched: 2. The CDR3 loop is CASSWTSGVETQYF. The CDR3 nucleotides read TGTGCCAGTAGTTGGACTAGCGGGGTAGAGACCCAGTACTTC.

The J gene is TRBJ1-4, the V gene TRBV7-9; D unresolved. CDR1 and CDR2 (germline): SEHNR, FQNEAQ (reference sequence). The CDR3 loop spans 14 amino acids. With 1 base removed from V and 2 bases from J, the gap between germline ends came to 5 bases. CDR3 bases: TGTGCCAGCAGCTTAGTTTCTACTAATGAAAAACTGTTTTTT. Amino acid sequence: CASSLVSTNEKLFF.

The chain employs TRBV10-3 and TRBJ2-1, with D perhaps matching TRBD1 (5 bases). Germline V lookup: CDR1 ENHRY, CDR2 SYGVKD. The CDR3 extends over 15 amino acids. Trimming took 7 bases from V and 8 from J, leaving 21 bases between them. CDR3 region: CAINPSGHSPDEQFF. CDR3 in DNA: TGTGCCATCAACCCCTCCGGACACAGCCCCGATGAGCAGTTCTTC.

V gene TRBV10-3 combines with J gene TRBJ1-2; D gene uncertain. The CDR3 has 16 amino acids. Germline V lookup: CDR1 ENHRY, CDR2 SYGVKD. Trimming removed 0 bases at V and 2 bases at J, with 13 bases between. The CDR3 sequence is CAISESLVSWNYGYTF. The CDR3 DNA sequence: TGTGCCATCAGTGAGTCGTTAGTTAGTTGGAACTATGGCTACACCTTC.

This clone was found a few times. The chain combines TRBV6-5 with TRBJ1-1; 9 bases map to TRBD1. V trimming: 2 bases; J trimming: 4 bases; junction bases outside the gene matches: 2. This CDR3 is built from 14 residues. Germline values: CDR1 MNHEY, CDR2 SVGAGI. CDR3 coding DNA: TGTGCCAGCAGTTACGGGACAGGGTTCACTGAAGCTTTCTTT. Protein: CASSYGTGFTEAFF.

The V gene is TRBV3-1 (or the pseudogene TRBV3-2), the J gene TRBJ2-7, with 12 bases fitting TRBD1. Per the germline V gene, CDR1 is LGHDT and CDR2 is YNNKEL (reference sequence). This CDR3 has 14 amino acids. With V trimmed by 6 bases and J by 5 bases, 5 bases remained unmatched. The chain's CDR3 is CASSLGTGGNEQYF. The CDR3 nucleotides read TGTGCCAGCAGTCTCGGGACAGGGGGCAACGAGCAGTACTTC.

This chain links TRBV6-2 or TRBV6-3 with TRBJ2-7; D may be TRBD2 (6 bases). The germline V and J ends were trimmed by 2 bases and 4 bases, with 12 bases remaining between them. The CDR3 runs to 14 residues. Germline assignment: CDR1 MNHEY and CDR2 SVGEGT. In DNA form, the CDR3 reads TGTGCCAGCAGTTACGGAGGGAACGGATACGAGCAGTACTTC. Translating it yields CASSYGGNGYEQYF.

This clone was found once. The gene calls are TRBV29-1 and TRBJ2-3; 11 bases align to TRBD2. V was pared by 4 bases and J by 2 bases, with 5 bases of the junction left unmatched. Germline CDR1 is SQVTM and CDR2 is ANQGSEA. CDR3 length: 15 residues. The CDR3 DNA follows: TGCAGCGTTGCTAGCGGGGGGACCCTCACAGATACGCAGTATTTT. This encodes CSVASGGTLTDTQYF.

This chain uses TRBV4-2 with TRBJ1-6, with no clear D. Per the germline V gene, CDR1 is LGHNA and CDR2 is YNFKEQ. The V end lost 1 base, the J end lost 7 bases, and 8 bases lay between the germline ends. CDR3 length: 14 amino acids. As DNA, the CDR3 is TGTGCCAGCAGCCAAGTACTGATAAATTCACCCCTCCACTTT. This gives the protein CASSQVLINSPLHF.

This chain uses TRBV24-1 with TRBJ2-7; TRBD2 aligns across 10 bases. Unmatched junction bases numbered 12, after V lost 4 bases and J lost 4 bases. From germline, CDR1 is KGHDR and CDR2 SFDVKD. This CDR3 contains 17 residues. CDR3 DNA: TGTGCCACCAGTGACCCCCTTCCGGGACTAGCGATATACGAGCAGTACTTC. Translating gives CATSDPLPGLAIYEQYF.

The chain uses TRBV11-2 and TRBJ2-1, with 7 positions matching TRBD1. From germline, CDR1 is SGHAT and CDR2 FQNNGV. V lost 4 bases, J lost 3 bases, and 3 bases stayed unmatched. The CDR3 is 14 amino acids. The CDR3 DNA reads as TGTGCCAGCAGCTCGAACAGGGGCTACAATGAGCAGTTCTTC. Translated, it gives CASSSNRGYNEQFF.

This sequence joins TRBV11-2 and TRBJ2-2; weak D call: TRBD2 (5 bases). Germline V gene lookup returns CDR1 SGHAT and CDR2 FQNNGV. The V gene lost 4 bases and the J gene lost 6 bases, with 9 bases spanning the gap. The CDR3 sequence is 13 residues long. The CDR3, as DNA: TGTGCCAGCAGCTCGGGGTTGGCCGGGGAGCTGTTTTTT. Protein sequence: CASSSGLAGELFF.

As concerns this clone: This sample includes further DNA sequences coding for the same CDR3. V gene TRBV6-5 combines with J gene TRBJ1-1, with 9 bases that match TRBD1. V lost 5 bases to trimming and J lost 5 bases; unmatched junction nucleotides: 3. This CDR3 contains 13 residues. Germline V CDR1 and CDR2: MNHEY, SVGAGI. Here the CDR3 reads CASSTDRGTEAFF. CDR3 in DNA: TGTGCCAGCAGTACCGACAGGGGGACTGAAGCTTTCTTT.

For the CDR3, the DNA is TGTGCCTGGGGGGGGGACGCAGGGACTAGAGCAGAGACCCAGTACTTC. This gives the protein CAWGGDAGTRAETQYF. V is TRBV30 and J is TRBJ2-5; TRBD2 matches at 8 bases. Per the germline V gene, CDR1 is GTSNPN and CDR2 is SVGIG (reference sequence). The CDR3 is made up of 16 amino acids. The J segment lost 4 bases and the V segment lost 5 bases, leaving 15 bases of the junction unmatched.

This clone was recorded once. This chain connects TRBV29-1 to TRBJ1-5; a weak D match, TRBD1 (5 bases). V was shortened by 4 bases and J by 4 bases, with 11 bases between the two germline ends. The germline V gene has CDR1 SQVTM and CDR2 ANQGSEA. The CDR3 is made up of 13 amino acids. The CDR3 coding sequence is TGCAGCGTTGCAGGGCAGGGTAATCAGCCCCAGCATTTT. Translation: CSVAGQGNQPQHF.

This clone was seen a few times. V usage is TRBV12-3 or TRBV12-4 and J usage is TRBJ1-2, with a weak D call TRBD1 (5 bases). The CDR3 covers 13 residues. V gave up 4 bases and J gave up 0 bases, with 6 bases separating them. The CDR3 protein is CASSSRANYGYTF. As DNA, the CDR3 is TGTGCCAGCAGTTCCAGGGCTAACTATGGCTACACCTTC.

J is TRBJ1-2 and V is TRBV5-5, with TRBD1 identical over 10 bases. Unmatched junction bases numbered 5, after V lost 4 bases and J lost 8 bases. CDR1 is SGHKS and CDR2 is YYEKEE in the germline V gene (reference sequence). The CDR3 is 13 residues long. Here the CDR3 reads CASSVTGGNGYTF. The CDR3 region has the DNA TGTGCCAGCAGCGTGACAGGGGGCAACGGCTACACCTTC.

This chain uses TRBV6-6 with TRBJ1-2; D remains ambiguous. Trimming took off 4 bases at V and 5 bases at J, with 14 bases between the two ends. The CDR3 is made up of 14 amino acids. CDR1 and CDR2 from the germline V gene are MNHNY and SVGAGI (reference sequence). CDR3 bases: TGTGCCAGCAGTTGGGAGGGCCAAGGTTATGGCTACACCTTC. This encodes CASSWEGQGYGYTF.

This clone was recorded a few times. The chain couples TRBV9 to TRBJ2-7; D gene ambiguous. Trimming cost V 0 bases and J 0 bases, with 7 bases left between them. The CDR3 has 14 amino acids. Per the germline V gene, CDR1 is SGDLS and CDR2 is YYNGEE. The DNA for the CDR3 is TGTGCCAGCAGCGTAGTTCCCTTCTCCTACGAGCAGTACTTC. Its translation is CASSVVPFSYEQYF.

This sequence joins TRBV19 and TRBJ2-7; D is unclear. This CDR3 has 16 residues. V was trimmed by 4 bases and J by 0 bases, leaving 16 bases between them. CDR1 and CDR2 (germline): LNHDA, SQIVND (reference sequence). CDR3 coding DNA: TGTGCCAGTAGTACACGAGTGGCAGGAAGCTCCTACGAGCAGTACTTC. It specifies CASSTRVAGSSYEQYF.

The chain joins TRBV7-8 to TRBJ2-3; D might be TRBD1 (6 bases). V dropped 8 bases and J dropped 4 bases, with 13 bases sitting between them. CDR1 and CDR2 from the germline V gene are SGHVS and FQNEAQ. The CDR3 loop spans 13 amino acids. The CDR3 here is CASRGGSSDTQYF. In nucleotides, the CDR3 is TGTGCCAGCCGAGGGGGTAGTTCAGATACGCAGTATTTT.

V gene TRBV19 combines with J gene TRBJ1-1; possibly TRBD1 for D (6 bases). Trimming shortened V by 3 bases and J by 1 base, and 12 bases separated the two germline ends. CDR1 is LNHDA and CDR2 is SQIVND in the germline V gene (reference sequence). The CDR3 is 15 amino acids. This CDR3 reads CASSMAGTKNTEAFF. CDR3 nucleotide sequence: TGTGCCAGTAGTATGGCCGGGACAAAGAACACTGAAGCTTTCTTT.

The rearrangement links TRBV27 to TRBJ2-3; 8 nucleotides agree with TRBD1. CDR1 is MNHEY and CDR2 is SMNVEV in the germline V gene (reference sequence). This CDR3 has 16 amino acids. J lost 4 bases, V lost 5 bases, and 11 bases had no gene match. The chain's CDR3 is CASSERTGNGPDTQYF. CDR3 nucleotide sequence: TGTGCCAGCAGTGAGAGGACAGGGAACGGTCCAGATACGCAGTATTTT.

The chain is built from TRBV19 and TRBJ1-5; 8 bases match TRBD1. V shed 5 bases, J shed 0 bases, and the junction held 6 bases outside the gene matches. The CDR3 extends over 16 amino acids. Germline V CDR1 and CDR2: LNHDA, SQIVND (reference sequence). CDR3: CASSPQTGVSNQPQHF. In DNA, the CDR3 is TGTGCCAGTAGTCCCCAGACAGGGGTTAGCAATCAGCCCCAGCATTTT.

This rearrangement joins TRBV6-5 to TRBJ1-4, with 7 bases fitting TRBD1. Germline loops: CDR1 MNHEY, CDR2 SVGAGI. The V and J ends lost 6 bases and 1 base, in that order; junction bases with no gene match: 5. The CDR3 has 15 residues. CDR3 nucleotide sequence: TGTGCCAGCAGCGACCGGGACAGAACTAATGAAAAACTGTTTTTT. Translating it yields CASSDRDRTNEKLFF.

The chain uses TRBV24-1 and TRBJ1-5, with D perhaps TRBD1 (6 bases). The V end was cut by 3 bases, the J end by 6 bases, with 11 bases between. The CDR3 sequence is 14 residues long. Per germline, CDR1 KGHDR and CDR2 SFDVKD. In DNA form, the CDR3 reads TGTGCCACCAGTGATCCCACAGGGAGTCAGCCCCAGCATTTT. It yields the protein CATSDPTGSQPQHF.

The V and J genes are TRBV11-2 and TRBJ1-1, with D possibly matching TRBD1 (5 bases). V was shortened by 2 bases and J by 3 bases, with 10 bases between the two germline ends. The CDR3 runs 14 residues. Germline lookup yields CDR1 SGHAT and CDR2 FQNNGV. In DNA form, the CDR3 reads TGTGCCAGCAGCTTATGGGGCCGGGACACTGAAGCTTTCTTT. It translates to CASSLWGRDTEAFF.

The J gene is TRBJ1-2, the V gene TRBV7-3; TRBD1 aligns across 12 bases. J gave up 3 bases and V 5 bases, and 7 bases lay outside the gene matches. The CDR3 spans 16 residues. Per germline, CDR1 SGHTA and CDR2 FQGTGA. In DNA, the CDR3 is TGTGCCAGCAGCGCCGATGGGACAGGGGGCCACTATGGCTACACCTTC. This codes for CASSADGTGGHYGYTF.

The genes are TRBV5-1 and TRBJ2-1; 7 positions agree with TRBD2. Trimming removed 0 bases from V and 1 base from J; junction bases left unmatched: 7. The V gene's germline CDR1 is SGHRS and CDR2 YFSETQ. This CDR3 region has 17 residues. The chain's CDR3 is CASSLGGAGRSYNEQFF. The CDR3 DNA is TGCGCCAGCAGCTTGGGTGGAGCGGGACGGTCCTACAATGAGCAGTTCTTC.